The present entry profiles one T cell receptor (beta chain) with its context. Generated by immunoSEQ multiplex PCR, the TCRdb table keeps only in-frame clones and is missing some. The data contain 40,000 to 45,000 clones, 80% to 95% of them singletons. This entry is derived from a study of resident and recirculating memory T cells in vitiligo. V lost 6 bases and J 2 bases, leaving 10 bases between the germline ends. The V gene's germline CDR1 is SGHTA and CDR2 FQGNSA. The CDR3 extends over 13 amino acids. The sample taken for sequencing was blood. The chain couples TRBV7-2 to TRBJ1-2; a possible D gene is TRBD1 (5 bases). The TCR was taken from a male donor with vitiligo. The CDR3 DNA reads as TGTGCCAGCAGTCGGGGGGTAAACTATGGCTACACCTTC. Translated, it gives CASSRGVNYGYTF.